The 5 T cell receptor beta chains below come from one sample, sequenced in a study of Graves' ophthalmopathy and Graves' hyperthyroidism. TCR beta CDR3 regions were amplified from RNA transcripts. RT-PCR in the first round used HTBI primers; a second-round multiplex PCR followed. Each CDR3 protein gets one entry after TCRdb re-called the multiplex PCR reads with MiXCR. The table includes 200,000 to 250,000 distinct CDR3 sequences, approximately 21% detected once. What was sequenced was peripheral blood. The receptor set was obtained from a woman aged 50 to 60 with Graves' ophthalmopathy.

This clonotype has at least ten counts. The chain recombines TRBV2 with TRBJ1-2; TRBD1 is a possible D gene (5 bases). The CDR3 covers 12 residues. Germline V CDR1 and CDR2: SNHLY, FYNNEI. V lost 6 bases and J 4 bases, leaving 9 bases between the germline ends. This chain's CDR3 is CASRQGSYGYTF. The CDR3 DNA is TGTGCCAGCAGGCAGGGTAGCTATGGCTACACCTTC.

This clonotype was seen many times. As DNA, the CDR3 is TGTGCCAGCAGCGCCAGGGTTGGGGCCAACGTCCTGACTTTC. Amino acids: CASSARVGANVLTF. This rearrangement joins TRBV11-2 to TRBJ2-6, with D tentatively TRBD1 (5 bases). The germline CDR1 and CDR2 sequences are SGHAT and FQNNGV. The CDR3 is 14 residues long. V was trimmed by 5 bases and J by 3 bases, leaving 8 bases between them.

This clonotype was detected ten times or more. This chain uses TRBV6-1 with TRBJ2-5; 7 positions match TRBD1. Trimming removed 5 bases from V and 2 bases from J; junction bases left unmatched: 11. Germline loops: CDR1 MNHNS, CDR2 SASEGT. CDR3 length: 16 amino acids. CDR3 in amino acids: CASSRQGLGGQETQYF. The CDR3 nucleotides read TGTGCCAGCAGTAGACAGGGTTTAGGGGGTCAAGAGACCCAGTACTTC.

This clonotype was detected ten times or more. A much larger clonotype is one base distant, so this may be a read error. The chain uses TRBV6-1 and TRBJ1-2; 7 positions match TRBD1. Germline V gene lookup returns CDR1 MNHNS and CDR2 SASEGT. The length of the CDR3 is 14 residues. The CDR3 loop is CASRPAGGWGGYAF. The CDR3 coding sequence is TGTGCCAGCAGGCCAGCAGGGGGTTGGGGTGGCTACGCCTTC.

This clonotype was seen ten or more times. V is TRBV28 and J is TRBJ2-5, with 8 bases matching TRBD2. The trim removed 5 bases at V and 1 base at J, leaving 3 bases unmatched. CDR1 MDHEN and CDR2 SYDVKM come from the germline V gene. The CDR3 length is 14 residues. Here the CDR3 reads CASSRTSGQETQYF. The CDR3 DNA follows: TGTGCCAGCAGTCGAACTAGCGGCCAAGAGACCCAGTACTTC.